These 2 T cell receptor beta chains came from one sample sequenced in a study of shared clonotypes between healthy human individuals. The repertoire was sequenced with immunoSEQ multiplex PCR; TCRdb's copy has only in-frame clones and lacks some. The sample records hundreds of thousands of clones, less than 85% being singletons. The sequenced sample consisted of memory CD4+ T cells sorted from blood. Regarding subset: CD45RA-negative fraction. These receptors came from a woman aged 25 to 39 in good health.

V gene TRBV10-2 combines with J gene TRBJ1-5; unclear D gene. The germline V gene encodes CDR1 WSHSY and CDR2 SAAADI. V lost 3 bases, J lost 4 bases, and 13 bases lay in between. The CDR3 runs to 15 residues. CDR3 loop: CASSDWAGPNQPQHF. For the CDR3, the DNA is TGCGCCAGCAGTGATTGGGCCGGACCAAATCAGCCCCAGCATTTT.

This chain joins TRBV29-1 and TRBJ1-2, with D possibly being TRBD1 (6 bases). The CDR3 sequence is 14 residues long. Trimming removed 6 bases from V and 8 bases from J, with 22 bases in between. Germline lookup yields CDR1 SQVTM and CDR2 ANQGSEA. This CDR3 is CSVDDRPSYGGYTF. The CDR3 DNA reads as TGCAGCGTAGATGACAGGCCATCCTATGGGGGCTACACCTTC.